This T cell receptor (beta chain) appears in the sequencing data of a study of vaccination and CD4 T cells after COVID-19. As for the study in general: The BNT162b2 or mRNA-1273 vaccine was given to participants in two doses. The study, taken as a whole, reports: Spike mono-reactivity was shown by 304 of 307 vaccine-specific clones in convalescent patients.

Sequenced with the Oncomine TCR Beta short-read assay was DNA taken from cultured CD4+ T cells. Investigators obtained genomic DNA by extraction from cultured CD4+ T cells. TCRdb ran MiXCR on the PCR reads and lists one entry per CDR3 protein. This table holds over 1,500 distinct CDR3 sequences, 70% found once. As regards this clonotype: Its matching antigen is unknown.

Trimming pared 5 bases from V and 3 bases from J, leaving 8 bases between. The germline gives CDR1 SEHNR, CDR2 FQNEAQ (reference sequence). The CDR3 extends over 12 amino acids. Treatment reported: approximately nine-day PBMC culture with coronavirus spike peptide pools or control peptides (ViraFEST assay). V is TRBV7-9 and J is TRBJ2-7, with D uncertain. The input for sequencing was CD4+ T cells from blood, cultured in vitro, taken after SARS-CoV-2 vaccination. This clonotype was obtained from a human donor who had recovered from COVID-19. This CDR3 is CASSPTSYEQYF. The CDR3 bases are TGTGCCAGCAGCCCGACAAGCTACGAGCAGTACTTC.